The clone carrying this TCR beta chain has a single count. Repertoires were generated with immunoSEQ multiplex PCR, while TCRdb's copy carries only in-frame clones and drops some. The table lists over 35,000 clones, 91% of them singletons. The sample is drawn from a study of T cell changes during pregnancy in multiple sclerosis. CDR1 is SNHLY and CDR2 is FYNNEI in the germline V gene. This CDR3 comprises 14 residues. Germline trimming cut 6 bases from V and 0 bases from J; bases unmatched to any gene: 1. This TCR derives from a female donor in good health, enrolled as a control in a pregnancy study. The chain has TRBV2 and TRBJ2-2, with TRBD1 matching 7 bases. Sample: CD4+ T cells from peripheral blood mononuclear cells, taken in the third trimester of pregnancy. CDR3 bases: TGTGCCAGCAGCGGGACAGCGAACACCGGGGAGCTGTTTTTT. Its protein is CASSGTANTGELFF.